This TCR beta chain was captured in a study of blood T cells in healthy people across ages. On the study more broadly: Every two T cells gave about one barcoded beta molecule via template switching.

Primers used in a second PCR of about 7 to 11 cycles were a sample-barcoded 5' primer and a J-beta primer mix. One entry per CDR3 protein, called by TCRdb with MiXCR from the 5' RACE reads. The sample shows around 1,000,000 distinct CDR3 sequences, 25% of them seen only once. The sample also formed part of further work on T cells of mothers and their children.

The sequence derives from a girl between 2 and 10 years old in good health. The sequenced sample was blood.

The CDR3 DNA is TGTGCCAGCAGTGAAGCGGGGGGCCCGGACAATGAGCAGTTCTTC. Translating it yields CASSEAGGPDNEQFF. The J gene is TRBJ2-1, the V gene TRBV25-1; 8 bases agree with TRBD2. Germline lookup yields CDR1 MGHDK and CDR2 SYGVNS. V gave up 2 bases and J gave up 5 bases; unmatched junction bases: 5. This CDR3 comprises 15 residues.